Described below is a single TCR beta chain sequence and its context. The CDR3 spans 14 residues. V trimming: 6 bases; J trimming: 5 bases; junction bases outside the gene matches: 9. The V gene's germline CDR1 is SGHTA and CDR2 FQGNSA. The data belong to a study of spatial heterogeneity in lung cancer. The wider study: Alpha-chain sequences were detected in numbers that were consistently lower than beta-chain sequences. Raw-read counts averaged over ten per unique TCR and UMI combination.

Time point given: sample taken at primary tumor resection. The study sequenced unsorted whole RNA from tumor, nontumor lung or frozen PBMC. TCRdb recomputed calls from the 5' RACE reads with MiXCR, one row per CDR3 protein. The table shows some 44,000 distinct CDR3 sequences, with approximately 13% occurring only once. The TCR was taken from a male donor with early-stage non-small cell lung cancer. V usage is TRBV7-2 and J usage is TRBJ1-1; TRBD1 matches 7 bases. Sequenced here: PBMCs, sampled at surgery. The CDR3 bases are TGTGCCAGCAGTCGACAGGGAGGGGAGACTGAAGCTTTCTTT. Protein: CASSRQGGETEAFF.